The clone carrying this T cell receptor (beta chain) has a count of ten or more. The antigen is unknown. This sample is drawn from a study of T cells in Graves' hyperthyroidism and ophthalmopathy. The study's findings and limits: Most thyroid clonotypes that were expanded above 0.001 also turned up in blood. It was a median about seven months before onset that the model predicted ophthalmopathy.

Template material for amplifying TCR beta CDR3 regions consisted of RNA transcripts. An initial round of RT-PCR targeting the TCR CDR3 relied on the HTBI primer set. TCRdb re-called the multiplex PCR reads with MiXCR, one entry per CDR3 protein. The data contain fewer than 200,000 distinct CDR3 sequences, around 15% of them seen just once; the ten biggest clones take up under 35%. The CDR3 runs 13 residues. V lost 7 bases, J lost 2 bases, and 12 bases lay in between. Germline V gene data show CDR1 as MNHEY and CDR2 as SMNVEV (reference sequence). This sample holds PBMCs from about 10 ml fresh peripheral blood.

This TCR was sampled from a woman in her fifties or sixties with Graves' hyperthyroidism. The sequenced sample consisted of blood. The chain is built from TRBV27 and TRBJ2-7; unclear D gene. CDR3 sequence (DNA): TGTGCCAGCAAAAGTGGCGGAACCTACGAGCAGTACTTC. Its protein is CASKSGGTYEQYF.